A single TCR beta chain is shown here with its context. These data originate in a study of blood T cell repertoires in COVID-19. The data were produced by immunoSEQ multiplex PCR, yet TCRdb's version contains in-frame clones alone and is incomplete. Of 20,000 to 25,000 clones listed, roughly 87% were seen once; the top ten hold 25%. V lost 4 bases to trimming and J lost 6 bases; unmatched junction nucleotides: 4. The CDR3 consists of 13 residues. Germline V lookup: CDR1 SGHTA, CDR2 FQGNSA. The source of this sequence is a human donor with active COVID-19. The donor label of this sample is uncertain. Input material: peripheral blood. V usage is TRBV7-2 and J usage is TRBJ1-2; 8 bases are shared with TRBD1. CDR3 DNA: TGTGCCAGCAGCTCGACAGGGGTTAATGGCTACACCTTC. Its protein product is CASSSTGVNGYTF.